The rows below give T cell receptor beta chains drawn from one sample of a study of blood T cell repertoires in COVID-19. Sequenced by immunoSEQ multiplex PCR; TCRdb stores in-frame clones only, minus some. The data hold fewer than 350,000 clones, with 87% observed a single time. Sequences were obtained from peripheral blood. The receptors originated from a man between 25 and 39 years old with COVID-19, enrolled during active disease. The CDR3 runs from the conserved cysteine through the conserved F or W. D genes are given only for firm matches. The size entry is marked missing in some rows and otherwise reads once, few, many or a size class.

J gene | clone size | D gene | V gene | CDR3 DNA | CDR3 protein
TRBJ1-1 | . | . | TRBV19 | TGTGCCAGTAGTAGGGAGGGCTTCAACACTGAAGCTTTCTTT | CASSREGFNTEAFF
TRBJ2-1 | once | TRBD2 | TRBV5-1 | TGCGCCAGCAGCTCTAGACTAGCGGGAGCCCGGCATTCCTACAATGAGCAGTTCTTC | CASSSRLAGARHSYNEQFF
TRBJ1-2 | . | . | TRBV7-2 | TGTGCCAGCAGCTTAGGAGACTTAGGGTCTGGGGCCTATGGCTACACCTTC | CASSLGDLGSGAYGYTF
TRBJ1-5 | many | TRBD1 | TRBV2 | TGTGCCAGCAATAGACAGGGAGGTCAGCCCCAGCATTTT | CASNRQGGQPQHF
TRBJ2-7 | . | . | TRBV12-3/TRBV12-4 | TGTGCCAGCAGCCACCCACTCTCCTACGAGCAGTACTTC | CASSHPLSYEQYF
TRBJ2-5 | . | TRBD2 | TRBV18 | TGTGCCAGCTCGTCGCCACTAGCGGGGCAAGAGACCCAGTACTTC | CASSSPLAGQETQYF
TRBJ2-5 | . | TRBD2 | TRBV5-4 | TGTGCCAGCAGCTTCGTAGCGGGAATTGGGGGGACCCAGTACTTC | CASSFVAGIGGTQYF
TRBJ2-1 | . | TRBD2 | TRBV5-1 | TGCGCCAGCAGCAACCCCGGGACTAGCGGGGTGGTGGGCAATGAGCAGTTCTTC | CASSNPGTSGVVGNEQFF
TRBJ1-1 | . | . | TRBV5-1 | TGCGCCAGCAGCCCTGTAGGAGACAGGATGAACACTGAAGCTTTCTTT | CASSPVGDRMNTEAFF
TRBJ2-7 | . | . | TRBV7-2 | TGTGCCAGCAGCGCCCGCAGGACAGACTACGAGCAGTACTTC | CASSARRTDYEQYF
TRBJ1-3 | . | . | TRBV7-9 | TGTGCCAGCAGATTAGGGAGGGGCTCTGGAAACACCATATATTTT | CASRLGRGSGNTIYF
TRBJ1-1 | . | . | TRBV27 | TGTGCCAGCAGACTAGGGAATTCGAACACTGAAGCTTTCTTT | CASRLGNSNTEAFF
TRBJ2-1 | . | . | TRBV6-5 | TGTGCCAGCAGTCCGCGGGGCAGGAACAATGAGCAGTTCTTC | CASSPRGRNNEQFF
TRBJ2-2 | . | . | TRBV6-4 | TGTGCCAGCAGTGAATCCGAGGACACCGGGGAGCTGTTTTTT | CASSESEDTGELFF
TRBJ2-2 | . | TRBD1 | TRBV12-5 | TGTGCTAGTGGTTTGGCTATTAAAACCAGGGACAGGGCCGGGGAGCTGTTTTTT | CASGLAIKTRDRAGELFF
TRBJ2-7 | . | TRBD2 | TRBV7-9 | TGTGCCAGCAGCTTAGACTATGGGACTAGCGGCGAGCAGTACTTC | CASSLDYGTSGEQYF
TRBJ2-1 | . | . | TRBV7-2 | TGTGCCAGCAGTCGCAGGGGATGGCTCCCCGACAATGAGCAGTTCTTC | CASSRRGWLPDNEQFF
TRBJ2-1 | . | . | TRBV4-1 | TGCGCCAGCAGCCAAGATCCCCGTCTCTCCTACAATGAGCAGTTCTTC | CASSQDPRLSYNEQFF
TRBJ1-2 | . | . | TRBV7-3 | TGTGCCAGCAGCTCCGGAGTACCCTATGGCTACACCTTC | CASSSGVPYGYTF
TRBJ2-1 | . | TRBD2 | TRBV19 | TGTGCCAGTAGGTCTGCGGGAGTTGACAATGAGCAGTTCTTC | CASRSAGVDNEQFF
TRBJ1-2 | . | . | TRBV6-5 | TGTGCCAGCAGTTACTCGGGAGCTGCCCCTTTCTACACCTTC | CASSYSGAAPFYTF
TRBJ2-7 | . | TRBD1 | TRBV19 | TGTGCCAGTAGTATCTCGGACAGGGCATCCGAGCAGTACTTC | CASSISDRASEQYF
TRBJ2-7 | . | . | TRBV7-8 | TGTGCCAGCAGCGAGGGCTACGAGCAGTACTTC | CASSEGYEQYF
TRBJ2-3 | few | . | TRBV6-2/TRBV6-3 | TGTGCCAGCAGTTACTCGCTAGACCCGCAGTATTTT | CASSYSLDPQYF
TRBJ1-1 | once | . | TRBV9 | TGTGCCAGCAGCGTAGTTGGAGGAAACACTGAAGCTTTCTTT | CASSVVGGNTEAFF
TRBJ2-1 | . | TRBD1 | TRBV6-5 | TGTGCCAGCACCTACACCGGGACAGGGGGCAATGAGCAGTTCTTC | CASTYTGTGGNEQFF
TRBJ1-5 | once | . | TRBV28 | TGTGCCAGCAGTTTAAAACGGCGGGATAGCAATCAGCCCCAGCATTTT | CASSLKRRDSNQPQHF
TRBJ1-3 | . | . | TRBV7-2 | TGTGCCAGCAGCTTAGTGGCATCTGGAAACACCATATATTTT | CASSLVASGNTIYF
TRBJ1-5 | . | . | TRBV6-5 | TGTGCCAGCAGTCCAGGACGGGGACAGCCCCAGCATTTT | CASSPGRGQPQHF
TRBJ2-1 | . | TRBD2 | TRBV28 | TGTGCCAGCAGTTTCCCGGCTAGCGGATCCTCCTACAATGAGCAGTTCTTC | CASSFPASGSSYNEQFF
TRBJ2-7 | . | TRBD1 | TRBV3-1/TRBV3-2 | TGTGCCAGCAGTTTCAGACAGGGGGCATACGAGCAGTACTTC | CASSFRQGAYEQYF
TRBJ1-5 | . | TRBD1 | TRBV5-8 | TGTGCCAGCAGTTTTACCGGGACAGGGGGATGGATCAATCAGCCCCAGCATTTT | CASSFTGTGGWINQPQHF
TRBJ1-3 | few | . | TRBV28 | TGTGCCAGCAACCGACAAAACACCATATATTTT | CASNRQNTIYF
TRBJ1-1 | . | . | TRBV7-9 | TGTGCCAGCAGCTCACAAAGGGGCACTGAAGCTTTCTTT | CASSSQRGTEAFF
TRBJ1-5 | few | . | TRBV27 | TGTGCGACACGCCCAGGGGAGAATCAGCCCCAGCATTTT | CATRPGENQPQHF
TRBJ1-1 | . | TRBD1 | TRBV6-6 | TGTGCCAGCAGTCTCAGGGGGTCGGGCACTGAAGCTTTCTTT | CASSLRGSGTEAFF
TRBJ2-7 | . | . | TRBV6-5 | TGTGCCAGCGCGATTACCGGGACATGGACCTACGAGCAGTACTTC | CASAITGTWTYEQYF
TRBJ2-5 | . | . | TRBV5-1 | TGCGCCAGCAGCAACAAGGGGTGGCGAGAGACCCAGTACTTC | CASSNKGWRETQYF
TRBJ1-5 | . | . | TRBV2 | TGTGCCAGCAGTGAAGAGAGGAGCCAGCCCCAGCATTTT | CASSEERSQPQHF
TRBJ1-2 | once | . | TRBV29-1 | TGCAGCGTTGAGAGCTACCGGGAGAGCTATGGCTACACCTTC | CSVESYRESYGYTF
TRBJ1-1 | . | TRBD1 | TRBV28 | TGTGCCAGCAGTTCTGGGACAGAGAACACTGAAGCTTTCTTT | CASSSGTENTEAFF
TRBJ2-1 | few | TRBD1 | TRBV2 | TGTGCCAGCAGCCGGACAGGGGGGATTATCATTTACAATGAGCAGTTCTTC | CASSRTGGIIIYNEQFF
TRBJ1-5 | . | TRBD1 | TRBV27 | TGTGCCAGCAGTCTAGCCCCTCAGGGGGTCGGAACTCAGCCCCAGCATTTT | CASSLAPQGVGTQPQHF
TRBJ2-2 | . | TRBD2 | TRBV19 | TGTGCCATTCGGGGGGACTATGGGGAGCTGTTTTTT | CAIRGDYGELFF
TRBJ1-5 | . | . | TRBV6-5 | TGTGCCAGCAGTTACAACAGGGTAGGACAGCCCCAGCATTTT | CASSYNRVGQPQHF
TRBJ2-1 | once | . | TRBV27 | TGTGCCAGCAGTTCCTTGTACAATGAGCAGTTCTTC | CASSSLYNEQFF
TRBJ1-4 | . | . | TRBV5-1 | TGCGCCAGCAGTTCCGGGGGGGCGGTTTCTAATGAAAAACTGTTTTTT | CASSSGGAVSNEKLFF
TRBJ1-3 | . | . | TRBV18 | TGTGCCAGCTCACCCCTCGGGACATCTTCCTCTGGAAACACCATATATTTT | CASSPLGTSSSGNTIYF
TRBJ1-2 | . | . | TRBV25-1 | TGTGCCAGCAGCCTCTCCGTCGGCTATGGCTACACCTTC | CASSLSVGYGYTF
TRBJ1-1 | . | TRBD1 | TRBV5-4 | TGTGCCAGCAGCTTGGTACGACAGGGCGGGACTGAAGCTTTCTTT | CASSLVRQGGTEAFF
TRBJ1-5 | . | . | TRBV7-2 | TGTGCCAGCAGCTATCAGGGGATTAGCAATCAGCCCCAGCATTTT | CASSYQGISNQPQHF
TRBJ2-3 | . | . | TRBV11-3 | TGTGCCAGCAGCCTCGGGTGGGGCACAGATACGCAGTATTTT | CASSLGWGTDTQYF